The clone carrying this T cell receptor beta chain was counted only a few times. Antigen: not known. This sample is part of a study of regulatory T cells in long-lasting Graves disease. Regarding the study as a whole: Among the persistent patients, 2,741 public clonotypes were shared, more than the approximately 1,000 shared among new patients.

With iRepertoire HTBI primers and Arm-PCR of CDR3 regions, TCR beta libraries were built. TCRdb passed the multiplex PCR reads through MiXCR, listing each CDR3 protein once. The table has a few hundred thousand distinct CDR3 sequences, over 15% seen once. As to time point: newly diagnosed GD, antithyroid drugs for less than 3 months. Preparation of the TCR library used RNA extracted from PBMCs. These records were also assigned to another study, of T cells in Graves' hyperthyroidism and ophthalmopathy.

The sample consisted of peripheral blood mononuclear cells (PBMCs), taken at new diagnosis, from a patient treated with antithyroid drugs. The receptor was isolated from a man aged 35-49 years with Graves disease.

This CDR3 is CASSLKAGVYGYTF. The DNA of the CDR3 is TGTGCCAGCAGTTTAAAGGCAGGGGTTTATGGCTACACCTTC. This rearrangement joins TRBV12-3 or TRBV12-4 to TRBJ1-2; the D gene is possibly TRBD1 (6 bases). V was clipped by 2 bases and J by 5 bases, with 12 bases between them. There are 14 residues in the CDR3.